These 19 T cell receptor beta chains originate from one sample sequenced in a study of beta chain features in type 1 diabetes (dated by TCRdb to the late 2010s). Library preparation was by the immunoSEQ multiplex PCR assay. All of the isolated RNA was reverse transcribed with the High Capacity cDNA Reverse Transcription Kit, so expressed TCRB transcripts were sequenced. TCRdb stores this immuneACCESS table with in-frame sequences only. Part of the clones is absent; in the studies checked, under half of the shortfall reflects unresolved V genes, and no reason is known for the rest. The sample yields under 150,000 clones; around 15% were counted once. Clones ranked in the top ten supply 2% to 3% of the sample. Antigens of these TCRs are unknown. Results the study describes overall, beyond this receptor: A moderate but significant shortening of TCRB CDR3 length was observed in type 1 diabetes patients in all four CD4+ subsets.

Sequenced input: central memory CD4+ T cells from blood. The receptors shown here come from a man between 18 and 29 years old with type 1 diabetes.

The CDR3: CASSEIGEYNEQFF. In DNA form, the CDR3 reads TGTGCCAGCAGTGAAATCGGGGAATACAATGAGCAGTTCTTC. The V and J genes are TRBV2 and TRBJ2-1, with a possible D match to TRBD2 (5 bases). The germline gives CDR1 SNHLY, CDR2 FYNNEI. V was clipped by 2 bases and J by 4 bases, with 9 bases between them. The CDR3 is 14 amino acids.

This clone was picked up a small number of times. The chain is built from TRBV10-3 and TRBJ2-1, with a weak D call TRBD2 (7 bases). The CDR3 is made up of 14 amino acids. Germline V gives CDR1 ENHRY, CDR2 SYGVKD. Trimming pared 10 bases from V and 10 bases from J, leaving 23 bases between. The chain's CDR3 is CATGGREPAVEQFF. The DNA of the CDR3 is TGTGCCACCGGGGGGCGGGAGCCGGCGGTGGAGCAGTTCTTC.

This clone was seen a handful of times. The chain has TRBV7-9 and TRBJ1-2, with 7 bases fitting TRBD1. This CDR3 has 16 amino acids. The germline gives CDR1 SEHNR, CDR2 FQNEAQ (reference sequence). V shed 5 bases, J shed 0 bases, and the junction held 9 bases outside the gene matches. The CDR3 protein is CASSLKGTDTNYGYTF. CDR3 nucleotide sequence: TGTGCCAGCAGCCTTAAGGGGACAGACACTAACTATGGCTACACCTTC.

The chain couples TRBV9 to TRBJ1-2; no definite D call. CDR3 length: 11 amino acids. V lost 5 bases and J lost 2, with 4 bases in between. Germline CDR1 is SGDLS and CDR2 is YYNGEE. The CDR3 loop is CASRENYGYTF. CDR3 nucleotides: TGTGCCAGCAGGGAGAACTATGGCTACACCTTC.

This clone was seen only a few times. The chain couples TRBV28 to TRBJ1-1; D may be TRBD1 (6 bases). Trimming stripped 5 bases from V and 5 bases from J, with 27 bases between. CDR3 size: 18 residues. Germline assignment: CDR1 MDHEN and CDR2 SYDVKM. In nucleotides, the CDR3 is TGTGCCAGCAGTGTTAAAATCTTGCGCAGGGGTGGGAGGACTGAAGCTTTCTTT. Translating it yields CASSVKILRRGGRTEAFF.

This clone was observed a handful of times. This sequence joins TRBV7-8 and TRBJ2-6; D uncertain. Germline CDR1 and CDR2: SGHVS and FQNEAQ. V lost 8 bases and J 0 bases, leaving 14 bases between the germline ends. The CDR3 extends over 16 amino acids. DNA for the CDR3: TGTGCCAGCGGGCCTACGAGGAGCTCTGGGGCCAACGTCCTGACTTTC. Its protein product is CASGPTRSSGANVLTF.

In this sample, this clone turned up a few times. The J gene is TRBJ1-1, the V gene TRBV6-1; unclear D gene. The germline CDR1 and CDR2 sequences are MNHNS and SASEGT. The CDR3 contains 13 residues. The V end lost 3 bases, the J end lost 2 bases, and 7 bases lay between the germline ends. This CDR3 reads CASSDSLNTEAFF. The CDR3 DNA follows: TGTGCCAGCAGTGATAGCCTTAACACTGAAGCTTTCTTT.

In this sample, this clone turned up a few times. The chain combines TRBV21-1 with TRBJ2-1; whether TRBD1, the table's D call, matches the DNA was not checked. TRBV21-1 is a pseudogene locus. The CDR3 runs 15 residues. This chain's CDR3 is CATHSGTGRDNEQFF. The DNA for the CDR3 is TGTGCCACACATTCCGGGACAGGTAGGGACAATGAGCAGTTCTTC.

This clone was detected only a few times. The V and J genes are TRBV11-2 and TRBJ2-3; D gene uncertain. Trimming shortened V by 4 bases and J by 1 base, and 9 bases separated the two germline ends. Germline V gives CDR1 SGHAT, CDR2 FQNNGV. The CDR3 has 14 residues. CDR3 loop: CASSSLPGTDTQYF. The DNA of the CDR3 is TGTGCCAGCAGCTCTTTACCCGGCACAGATACGCAGTATTTT.

This clone was found a few times. The V gene is TRBV7-9, the J gene TRBJ1-4, with 7 nucleotides matching TRBD1. V shed 5 bases, J shed 7 bases, and the junction held 13 bases outside the gene matches. Germline-derived CDR1 and CDR2 are SEHNR and FQNEAQ (reference sequence). The CDR3 extends over 16 amino acids. The CDR3 region has the DNA TGTGCCAGCAGCCCAAAACGACAGGGTGATGGTGAAAAACTGTTTTTT. It specifies CASSPKRQGDGEKLFF.

The table lists this clone with a few counts. The V and J genes are TRBV10-3 and TRBJ2-3; either TRBD1 or TRBD2 may fit D (5 bases each). The CDR3 has 16 amino acids. V was pared by 4 bases and J by 1 base, with 15 bases between. Germline CDR1 ENHRY, CDR2 SYGVKD. The CDR3 DNA reads as TGTGCCATCAGTGGAGGGGATCATAGGGGCACAGATACGCAGTATTTT. Protein product: CAISGGDHRGTDTQYF.

In its sample, this clone was seen a few times. The rearrangement uses TRBV5-4 and TRBJ1-1, with no clear D. V was clipped by 4 bases and J by 0 bases, with 7 bases between them. Germline loops: CDR1 SGHNT, CDR2 YYREEE (reference sequence). The CDR3 is 13 residues long. CDR3 sequence reads: CASSPFMNTEAFF. CDR3 DNA sequence: TGTGCCAGCAGCCCCTTTATGAACACTGAAGCTTTCTTT.

This clone was counted a few times. This chain links TRBV7-2 with TRBJ1-4; no reliable D call. Germline V lookup: CDR1 SGHTA, CDR2 FQGNSA. The V and J ends lost 1 base and 6 bases respectively, with 15 bases between them. The CDR3 covers 16 residues. CDR3 residues: CASSLGTALRDEKLFF. DNA for the CDR3: TGTGCCAGCAGCTTAGGGACGGCCCTTAGGGATGAAAAACTGTTTTTT.

The V and J genes are TRBV7-8 and TRBJ2-7, with D unclear. Germline lookup yields CDR1 SGHVS and CDR2 FQNEAQ. There are 14 residues in the CDR3. V lost 5 bases and J lost 0, with 11 bases in between. This CDR3 is CASSPRVSSYEQYF. As DNA, the CDR3 is TGTGCCAGCAGCCCTAGAGTGAGCTCCTACGAGCAGTACTTC.

The chain combines TRBV18 with TRBJ2-3, with a tentative D call TRBD2 (5 bases). Trimming took 4 bases from V and 0 from J, leaving 11 bases between them. The CDR3 loop spans 15 amino acids. Germline V gives CDR1 KGHSH, CDR2 LQKENI. The CDR3 coding sequence is TGTGCCAGCTCACAAGGACCTAGCAGCACAGATACGCAGTATTTT. This translates into CASSQGPSSTDTQYF. The full variable domain, completed using reference TRBV18 and TRBJ2-3, is NAGVMQNPRHLVRRRGQEARLRCSPMKGHSHVYWYRQLPEEGLKFMVYLQKENIIDESGMPKERFSAEFPKEGPSILRIQQVVRGDSAAYFCASSQGPSSTDTQYFGPGTRLTVL.

This clone was recorded a few times. The rearrangement joins TRBV14 to TRBJ2-7; 7 nucleotides agree with TRBD2. In germline, CDR1 is SGHDN, CDR2 FVKESK. Losses at the gene ends were 1 base for V and 2 bases for J; bases not matched to a gene: 11. The CDR3 runs 17 residues. CDR3 sequence: CASSQGPLALGTYEQYF. The DNA for the CDR3 is TGTGCCAGCAGCCAAGGGCCACTAGCGCTAGGAACCTACGAGCAGTACTTC.

This clone was picked up one time. The chain is built from TRBV30 and TRBJ2-1; 7 nucleotides align to TRBD1. Germline CDR1 GTSNPN, CDR2 SVGIG (reference sequence). J lost 2 bases, V lost 4 bases, and 11 bases had no gene match. The CDR3 is 16 residues long. The CDR3 spells CAWNLLGGPTYNEQFF. As DNA, the CDR3 is TGTGCCTGGAATCTCCTAGGGGGCCCTACCTACAATGAGCAGTTCTTC.

The rearrangement joins TRBV5-1 to TRBJ2-5; D may correspond to TRBD1 or TRBD2 (5 bases each). The CDR3 sequence is 13 residues long. V was pared by 5 bases and J by 4 bases, with 12 bases between. Germline-derived CDR1 and CDR2 are SGHRS and YFSETQ. For the CDR3, the DNA is TGCGCCAGCAGTGGTCTTGGGGGAGAGACCCAGTACTTC. It encodes CASSGLGGETQYF.

This chain uses TRBV7-9 with TRBJ2-5; the match to TRBD2 covers 7 bases. This CDR3 has 14 amino acids. Germline loops: CDR1 SEHNR, CDR2 FQNEAQ (reference sequence). Unmatched junction bases numbered 0, after V lost 0 bases and J lost 2 bases. The CDR3 DNA follows: TGTGCCAGCAGCTTAGCGGGAGGGCAAGAGACCCAGTACTTC. Translation gives CASSLAGGQETQYF.